These T cell receptor beta chains were read from a single sample in a study of Siglec-9 on CD8 T cells in melanoma. Assay used: immunoSEQ multiplex PCR; TCRdb lists only in-frame clones, some missing. Among 30,000 to 45,000 clones listed, 80% to 85% were seen once. Material for sequencing was Siglec-9- CD8+ T cells sorted from blood. These receptors originate from a human donor in good health. Both conserved end residues are part of each CDR3. The order of the fields is clone size, J gene, D gene, V gene, CDR3 DNA, CDR3 protein. D genes are given only for firm matches. Some rows have no size entry. The others give once, few or many, or a class for an expanded clone.

abundance: few; j_gene: TRBJ1-1; d_gene: NA; v_gene: TRBV27; CDR3nt: TGTGCCAGCAGTTTGTCCTTCGGGACAACTGAAGCTTTCTTT; CDR3aa: CASSLSFGTTEAFF
abundance: NA; j_gene: TRBJ2-7; d_gene: TRBD2; v_gene: TRBV7-9; CDR3nt: TGTGCCAGCAGCTTCGCGGGACTAGCGGGAGGCCGGGGAAGCGAGCAGTACTTC; CDR3aa: CASSFAGLAGGRGSEQYF
abundance: NA; j_gene: TRBJ1-5; d_gene: NA; v_gene: TRBV5-6; CDR3nt: TGTGCCAGCAGCTTTGGTTATAGCAATCAGCCCCAGCATTTT; CDR3aa: CASSFGYSNQPQHF
abundance: NA; j_gene: TRBJ2-6; d_gene: TRBD2; v_gene: TRBV9; CDR3nt: TGTGCCAGCAGCGCTAGCTCTGCGGGAGTGGTCTCTGGGGCCAACGTCCTGACTTTC; CDR3aa: CASSASSAGVVSGANVLTF
abundance: NA; j_gene: TRBJ2-3; d_gene: NA; v_gene: TRBV6-1; CDR3nt: TGTGCCAGCAGTGAACTCTGGGGCACAGATACGCAGTATTTT; CDR3aa: CASSELWGTDTQYF
abundance: few; j_gene: TRBJ1-1; d_gene: TRBD1; v_gene: TRBV7-7; CDR3nt: TGTGCTAGCAGCTTTCGGGGACAGGGAGAGGCTTTCTTT; CDR3aa: CASSFRGQGEAFF
abundance: NA; j_gene: TRBJ2-7; d_gene: TRBD2; v_gene: TRBV9; CDR3nt: TGTGCCAGCAGCCCGCGGACTAGCTCCTACGAGCAGTACTTC; CDR3aa: CASSPRTSSYEQYF
abundance: few; j_gene: TRBJ1-1; d_gene: NA; v_gene: TRBV7-9; CDR3nt: TGTGCCAGCAGGTCGGGGAACACTGAAGCTTTCTTT; CDR3aa: CASRSGNTEAFF
abundance: NA; j_gene: TRBJ2-7; d_gene: NA; v_gene: TRBV7-9; CDR3nt: TGTGCCAGCAGCCCAGGACTATTCTACGAGCAGTACTTC; CDR3aa: CASSPGLFYEQYF
abundance: few; j_gene: TRBJ1-1; d_gene: NA; v_gene: TRBV19; CDR3nt: TGTGCCAGTAGTAAGGGGCTGGGGAACACTGAAGCTTTCTTT; CDR3aa: CASSKGLGNTEAFF
abundance: few; j_gene: TRBJ1-2; d_gene: TRBD1; v_gene: TRBV7-9; CDR3nt: TGTGCCAGCAGCCCGACAGGGTCGTATGGCTACACCTTC; CDR3aa: CASSPTGSYGYTF
abundance: NA; j_gene: TRBJ2-5; d_gene: NA; v_gene: TRBV6-5; CDR3nt: TGTGCCAGCAGTGGACGGTGGGGCGAGCAAGAGACCCAGTACTTC; CDR3aa: CASSGRWGEQETQYF
abundance: NA; j_gene: TRBJ1-4; d_gene: NA; v_gene: TRBV4-1; CDR3nt: TGCGCCAGCAGCCATTTAAGTGCAACTAATGAAAAACTGTTTTTT; CDR3aa: CASSHLSATNEKLFF
abundance: NA; j_gene: TRBJ2-5; d_gene: NA; v_gene: TRBV10-3; CDR3nt: TGTGCCATCAGTGGCGGGGTGGAGTTGGAGACCCAGTACTTC; CDR3aa: CAISGGVELETQYF
abundance: NA; j_gene: TRBJ2-3; d_gene: TRBD2; v_gene: TRBV29-1; CDR3nt: TGCAGCGTTGAAGATCTTAGGTGGCGGGAGACAGATACGCAGTATTTT; CDR3aa: CSVEDLRWRETDTQYF
abundance: NA; j_gene: TRBJ2-2; d_gene: NA; v_gene: TRBV29-1; CDR3nt: TGCAGCGTTGTGCAAAGTTCGAACACCGGGGAGCTGTTTTTT; CDR3aa: CSVVQSSNTGELFF
abundance: NA; j_gene: TRBJ2-1; d_gene: TRBD2; v_gene: TRBV11-2; CDR3nt: TGTGCCAGCAGCTCTGGACTAGCCAGAAACAATGAGCAGTTCTTC; CDR3aa: CASSSGLARNNEQFF
abundance: NA; j_gene: TRBJ1-2; d_gene: NA; v_gene: TRBV7-9; CDR3nt: TGTGCCAGCAGCTTTGGTCCCCAGGGCATGAACTATGGCTACACCTTC; CDR3aa: CASSFGPQGMNYGYTF
abundance: NA; j_gene: TRBJ1-5; d_gene: NA; v_gene: TRBV29-1; CDR3nt: TGCAGCGTCTGGGGGGGAGGCAATCAGCCCCAGCATTTT; CDR3aa: CSVWGGGNQPQHF
abundance: NA; j_gene: TRBJ1-4; d_gene: TRBD1; v_gene: TRBV9; CDR3nt: TGTGCCAGCAGCGACGCCGGGACAGGTTTTGAAAAACTGTTTTTT; CDR3aa: CASSDAGTGFEKLFF
abundance: NA; j_gene: TRBJ1-4; d_gene: NA; v_gene: TRBV2; CDR3nt: TGTGCCAGCATATCCCTACGGGATGAAAAACTGTTTTTT; CDR3aa: CASISLRDEKLFF
abundance: NA; j_gene: TRBJ2-7; d_gene: NA; v_gene: TRBV29-1; CDR3nt: TGCAGCGCGACAAGCACCTACGAGCAGTACTTC; CDR3aa: CSATSTYEQYF
abundance: NA; j_gene: TRBJ2-3; d_gene: NA; v_gene: TRBV27; CDR3nt: TGTGCCAGCAGTTTGGGCGGAAGCACAGATACGCAGTATTTT; CDR3aa: CASSLGGSTDTQYF
abundance: NA; j_gene: TRBJ1-1; d_gene: NA; v_gene: TRBV5-1; CDR3nt: TGCGCCAGCAGCTTGGAATCGCACTGGAACACTGAAGCTTTCTTT; CDR3aa: CASSLESHWNTEAFF
abundance: NA; j_gene: TRBJ2-7; d_gene: NA; v_gene: TRBV7-2; CDR3nt: TGTGCCAGCAGCCTATACTACCGGGACAACTCCTACGAGCAGTACTTC; CDR3aa: CASSLYYRDNSYEQYF
abundance: NA; j_gene: TRBJ2-5; d_gene: TRBD1; v_gene: TRBV28; CDR3nt: TGTGCCAGCAGTTTTGACAGGGCGCTACTTCAAGAGACCCAGTACTTC; CDR3aa: CASSFDRALLQETQYF
abundance: NA; j_gene: TRBJ2-1; d_gene: TRBD2; v_gene: TRBV13; CDR3nt: TGTGCCAGCAGCCCCAGCGAAGCGGGAGGGCCGAATGAGCAGTTCTTC; CDR3aa: CASSPSEAGGPNEQFF
abundance: few; j_gene: TRBJ1-4; d_gene: NA; v_gene: TRBV7-9; CDR3nt: TGTGCCAGCAGCTCTCACAGCCTCCCACTGTTTTTT; CDR3aa: CASSSHSLPLFF
abundance: NA; j_gene: TRBJ2-7; d_gene: TRBD2; v_gene: TRBV5-4; CDR3nt: TGTGCCAGCAGCTTGGAGCCAGCGGGGGGCCCCTACGAGCAGTACTTC; CDR3aa: CASSLEPAGGPYEQYF
abundance: NA; j_gene: TRBJ2-4; d_gene: NA; v_gene: TRBV5-6; CDR3nt: TGTGCCAGCAGCTTCGACCTAATTCAGTACTTC; CDR3aa: CASSFDLIQYF
abundance: NA; j_gene: TRBJ2-7; d_gene: NA; v_gene: TRBV28; CDR3nt: TGTGCCAGCAGTTTAGCCAGGTACGAGCAGTACTTC; CDR3aa: CASSLARYEQYF
abundance: NA; j_gene: TRBJ1-4; d_gene: TRBD1; v_gene: TRBV7-3; CDR3nt: TGTGCCAGCAGCGTGGACAGGGGTGAAAAACTGTTTTTT; CDR3aa: CASSVDRGEKLFF
abundance: NA; j_gene: TRBJ1-4; d_gene: NA; v_gene: TRBV7-9; CDR3nt: TGTGCCAGCAGCTCATACACGGGAGGAGAAAAACTGTTTTTT; CDR3aa: CASSSYTGGEKLFF
abundance: NA; j_gene: TRBJ2-2; d_gene: NA; v_gene: TRBV27; CDR3nt: TGTGCCAGCAGTTCCGGACTGGTGCTGGGGGAGCTGTTTTTT; CDR3aa: CASSSGLVLGELFF
abundance: NA; j_gene: TRBJ1-4; d_gene: NA; v_gene: TRBV11-2; CDR3nt: TGTGCCAGCAGCTTCACGGGGGCCGCCCAATATGAAAAACTGTTTTTT; CDR3aa: CASSFTGAAQYEKLFF
abundance: NA; j_gene: TRBJ2-2; d_gene: NA; v_gene: TRBV4-2; CDR3nt: TGTGCCAGTGGGGCTCTGAACACCGGGGAGCTGTTTTTT; CDR3aa: CASGALNTGELFF
abundance: NA; j_gene: TRBJ1-1; d_gene: NA; v_gene: TRBV7-3; CDR3nt: TGTGCCAGCAGAGGCAGGGCGGACACTGAAGCTTTCTTT; CDR3aa: CASRGRADTEAFF
abundance: NA; j_gene: TRBJ1-1; d_gene: NA; v_gene: TRBV10-2; CDR3nt: TGCGCCAGCAGTGAGTCGCCGCTTCCGAACACTGAAGCTTTCTTT; CDR3aa: CASSESPLPNTEAFF
abundance: NA; j_gene: TRBJ1-1; d_gene: NA; v_gene: TRBV7-8; CDR3nt: TGTGCCAGCAGCTTAGCGCGACAGAGGAACACTGAAGCTTTCTTT; CDR3aa: CASSLARQRNTEAFF
abundance: NA; j_gene: TRBJ2-5; d_gene: NA; v_gene: TRBV27; CDR3nt: TGTGCCAGCAGTTTGTGGGCAGGCGCCAACCAAGAGACCCAGTACTTC; CDR3aa: CASSLWAGANQETQYF
abundance: once; j_gene: TRBJ2-2; d_gene: TRBD1; v_gene: TRBV29-1; CDR3nt: TGCAGCGTTTCCCGGACAGGGGGAGCCGGGGAGCTGTTTTTT; CDR3aa: CSVSRTGGAGELFF
abundance: NA; j_gene: TRBJ2-1; d_gene: TRBD1; v_gene: TRBV11-2; CDR3nt: TGTGCCAGCAGCAATGGACAGGGGGGCGGAGAGCAGTTCTTC; CDR3aa: CASSNGQGGGEQFF
abundance: NA; j_gene: TRBJ2-5; d_gene: NA; v_gene: TRBV2; CDR3nt: TGTGCCAGCAGTCCCCGGGAAACAGGAGTCCTTGTTCTTTACTTC; CDR3aa: CASSPRETGVLVLYF
abundance: NA; j_gene: TRBJ2-3; d_gene: NA; v_gene: TRBV7-9; CDR3nt: TGTGCCAGCAGCCCCAGAGGGGCAGAGCTCACAGATACGCAGTATTTT; CDR3aa: CASSPRGAELTDTQYF
abundance: NA; j_gene: TRBJ2-2; d_gene: TRBD1; v_gene: TRBV5-1; CDR3nt: TGCGCCAGCAGCGGTACCGGGACAGGGATCACCGGGGAGCTGTTTTTT; CDR3aa: CASSGTGTGITGELFF
abundance: NA; j_gene: TRBJ2-7; d_gene: NA; v_gene: TRBV18; CDR3nt: TGTGCCAGCTCACCACCATCAGGGGGGCACGAGCAGTACTTC; CDR3aa: CASSPPSGGHEQYF
abundance: NA; j_gene: TRBJ1-1; d_gene: NA; v_gene: TRBV30; CDR3nt: TGTGCCTGGAGTGTACCAGGGATGAGAACTGAAGCTTTCTTT; CDR3aa: CAWSVPGMRTEAFF
abundance: NA; j_gene: TRBJ2-1; d_gene: TRBD1; v_gene: TRBV2; CDR3nt: TGTGCCAGCACTCAAGGACAGGGCTCCTACAATGAGCAGTTCTTC; CDR3aa: CASTQGQGSYNEQFF
abundance: NA; j_gene: TRBJ2-7; d_gene: TRBD2; v_gene: TRBV19; CDR3nt: TGTGCCAGTACCCCTAGCGGGGGGCCTCGCTACGAGCAGTACTTC; CDR3aa: CASTPSGGPRYEQYF
abundance: NA; j_gene: TRBJ1-1; d_gene: NA; v_gene: TRBV27; CDR3nt: TGTGCCAGCAAACGGACCGCTCAGATCACTGAAGCTTTCTTT; CDR3aa: CASKRTAQITEAFF
abundance: once; j_gene: TRBJ2-2; d_gene: NA; v_gene: TRBV7-3; CDR3nt: TGTGCCAGCAGTTCGACGGTTGGGGCGGGGACCGGGGAGCTGTTTTTT; CDR3aa: CASSSTVGAGTGELFF
abundance: NA; j_gene: TRBJ1-1; d_gene: NA; v_gene: TRBV5-4; CDR3nt: TGTGCCAGCAGCGCGACAGCCACTGAAGCTTTCTTT; CDR3aa: CASSATATEAFF
abundance: NA; j_gene: TRBJ1-6; d_gene: NA; v_gene: TRBV4-2; CDR3nt: TGTGCCAGCAGCCAAGAGGCAGTATCCTCACCCCTCCACTTT; CDR3aa: CASSQEAVSSPLHF
abundance: NA; j_gene: TRBJ2-6; d_gene: NA; v_gene: TRBV29-1; CDR3nt: TGCAGCGTTATTGGGAATAGCATACAAAGTCGGGCCAACGTCCTGACTTTC; CDR3aa: CSVIGNSIQSRANVLTF
abundance: once; j_gene: TRBJ1-5; d_gene: NA; v_gene: TRBV28; CDR3nt: TGTGCCAGCAGTGACCCGGGTATGGGGCAGCCCCAGCATTTT; CDR3aa: CASSDPGMGQPQHF